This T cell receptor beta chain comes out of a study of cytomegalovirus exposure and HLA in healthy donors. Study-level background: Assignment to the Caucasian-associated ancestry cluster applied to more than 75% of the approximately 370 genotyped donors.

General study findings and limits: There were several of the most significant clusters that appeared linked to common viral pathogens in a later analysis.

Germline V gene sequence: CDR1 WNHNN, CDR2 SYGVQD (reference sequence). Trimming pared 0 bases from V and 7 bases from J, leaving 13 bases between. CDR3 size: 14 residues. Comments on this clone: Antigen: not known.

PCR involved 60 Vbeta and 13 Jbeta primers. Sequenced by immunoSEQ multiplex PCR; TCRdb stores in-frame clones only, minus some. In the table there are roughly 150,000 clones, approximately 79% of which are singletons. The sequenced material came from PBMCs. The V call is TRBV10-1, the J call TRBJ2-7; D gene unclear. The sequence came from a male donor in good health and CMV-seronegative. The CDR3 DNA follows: TGCGCCAGCAGTGAGTCGAGAGTTTCGGAGGAGCAGTACTTC. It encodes CASSESRVSEEQYF.